One and the same sample provided the 9 T cell receptor beta chains below, sequenced in a study of blood T cells in healthy people across ages. A second about 7 to 11 cycle PCR used barcoded and J-beta primers. Via MiXCR, TCRdb re-called the 5' RACE reads, giving one row per CDR3 protein. Of 1.4 million to 1.5 million distinct CDR3 sequences listed, 35% to 45% are singletons. Sequences were obtained from blood. These receptors were obtained from a woman aged 18-35 years in good health.

This clonotype was seen more than once but under ten times. This rearrangement joins TRBV20-1 to TRBJ1-5; 9 bases agree with TRBD1. The junction had 5 bases not matched to a gene; V was cut back by 1 base and J by 7 bases. The CDR3 extends over 14 amino acids. The germline V gene has CDR1 DFQATT and CDR2 SNEGSKA (reference sequence). CDR3 in DNA: TGCAGTGCTAGAGCCGGGACAGGGCCACAGCCCCAGCATTTT. It encodes CSARAGTGPQPQHF.

This sequence joins TRBV5-6 and TRBJ2-7; 10 nucleotides match TRBD2. V shed 4 bases and J 2 bases; nucleotides not matched to a gene: 9. The CDR3 length is 16 residues. In germline, CDR1 is SGHDT, CDR2 YYEEEE. CDR3 sequence (DNA): TGTGCCAGCAGCATACTTCGGACTAGCGGAACCTACGAGCAGTACTTC. Its translation: CASSILRTSGTYEQYF.

The chain recombines TRBV9 with TRBJ1-1; 7 positions match TRBD1. The CDR3 covers 14 residues. Germline loops: CDR1 SGDLS, CDR2 YYNGEE. Trimming removed 6 bases from V and 1 base from J; junction bases left unmatched: 6. In DNA form, the CDR3 reads TGTGCCAGCACCGCCAGGACAGGGAACACTGAAGCTTTCTTT. Its translation: CASTARTGNTEAFF.

This clonotype has only one observation. V and J are TRBV12-3 or TRBV12-4 and TRBJ2-7; D could derive from TRBD1 or TRBD2 (5 bases each). V dropped 6 bases and J dropped 4 bases, with 19 bases sitting between them. CDR3 length: 15 amino acids. CDR3 in DNA: TGTGCCAGCAGACCGGGACGGCTCCCCAAATACGAGCAGTACTTC. Its protein product is CASRPGRLPKYEQYF.

The chain joins TRBV28 to TRBJ2-4; 7 nucleotides match TRBD1. Judging by the DNA end, TRBJ2-7 fits better; the J call may be wrong. The CDR3 has 16 residues. Germline CDR1 is MDHEN and CDR2 is SYDVKM. DNA for the CDR3: TGTGCCAGCAGTTTGTCAACAGGGGATCCTGCCAACGAGCAGTACTTC. Its protein product is CASSLSTGDPANEQYF.

The chain uses TRBV6-1 and TRBJ2-1, with D perhaps matching TRBD1 or TRBD2 (7 bases each). This CDR3 has 15 amino acids. Per germline, CDR1 MNHNS and CDR2 SASEGT. The V end lost 5 bases, the J end lost 8 bases, and 19 bases lay between the germline ends. The CDR3 protein is CASSSRTRQGDEQFF. Written as DNA, the CDR3 is TGTGCCAGCAGTTCCCGGACTAGGCAGGGGGATGAGCAGTTCTTC.

The chain links TRBV2 to TRBJ2-2, with D uncertain. The V and J ends lost 5 bases and 3 bases respectively, with 13 bases between them. This CDR3 comprises 15 residues. The V gene's germline CDR1 is SNHLY and CDR2 FYNNEI. The CDR3 protein is CASSLESFDTGELFF. The CDR3 coding sequence is TGTGCCAGCAGTCTGGAATCGTTTGACACCGGGGAGCTGTTTTTT. The full variable domain, its missing parts supplied by reference TRBV2 and TRBJ2-2, is EPEVTQTPSHQVTQMGQEVILRCVPISNHLYFYWYRQILGQKVEFLVSFYNNEISEKSEIFDDQFSVERPDGSNFTLKIRSTKLEDSAMYFCASSLESFDTGELFFGEGSRLTVL.

The V call is TRBV6-7, the J call TRBJ2-7; tentatively, D is TRBD2 (5 bases). TRBV6-7 qualifies as an ORF whose function is uncertain. The CDR3 consists of 15 residues. V lost 6 bases, J lost 3 bases, and 18 bases lay in between. The CDR3 is CASSRQREGLYEQYF. As DNA, the CDR3 is TGTGCCAGCAGCCGACAAAGAGAGGGCCTCTACGAGCAGTACTTC.

The CDR3 DNA reads as TGTGCCAGTCCCCGAGGTAGGGGCACTAGCTCCTACGAGCAGTACTTC. Translating it yields CASPRGRGTSSYEQYF. The chain combines TRBV19 with TRBJ2-7; D possibly matches TRBD1 or TRBD2 (5 bases each). The CDR3 is 16 residues long. Germline loops: CDR1 LNHDA, CDR2 SQIVND (reference sequence). The germline V and J ends were trimmed by 8 bases and 0 bases, with 20 bases remaining between them.